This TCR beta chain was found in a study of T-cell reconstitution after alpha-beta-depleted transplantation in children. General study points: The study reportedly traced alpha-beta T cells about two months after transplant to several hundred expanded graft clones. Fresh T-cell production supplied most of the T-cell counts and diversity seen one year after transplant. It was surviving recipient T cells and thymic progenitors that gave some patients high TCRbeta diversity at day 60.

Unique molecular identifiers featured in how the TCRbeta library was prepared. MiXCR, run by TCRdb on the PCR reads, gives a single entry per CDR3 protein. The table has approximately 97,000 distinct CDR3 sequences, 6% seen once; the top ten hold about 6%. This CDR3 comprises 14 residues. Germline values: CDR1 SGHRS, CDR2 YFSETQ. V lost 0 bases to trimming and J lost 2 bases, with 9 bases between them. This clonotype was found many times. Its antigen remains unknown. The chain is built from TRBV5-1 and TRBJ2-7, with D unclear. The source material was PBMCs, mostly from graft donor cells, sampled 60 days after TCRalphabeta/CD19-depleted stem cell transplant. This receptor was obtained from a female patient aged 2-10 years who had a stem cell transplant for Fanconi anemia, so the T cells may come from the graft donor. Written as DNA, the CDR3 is TGCGCCAGCAGCTTGGTTGCTGGGGCCTACGAGCAGTACTTC. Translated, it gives CASSLVAGAYEQYF.